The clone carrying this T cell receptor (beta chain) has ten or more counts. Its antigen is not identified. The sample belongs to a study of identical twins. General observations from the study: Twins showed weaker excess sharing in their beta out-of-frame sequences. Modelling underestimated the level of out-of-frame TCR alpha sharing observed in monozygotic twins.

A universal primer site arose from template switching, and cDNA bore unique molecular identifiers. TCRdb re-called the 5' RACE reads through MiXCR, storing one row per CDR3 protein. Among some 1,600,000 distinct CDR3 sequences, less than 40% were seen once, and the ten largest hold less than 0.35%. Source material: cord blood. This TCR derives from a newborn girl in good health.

The CDR3 region is CSARVGDTQYF. In DNA, the CDR3 is TGCAGTGCTAGAGTCGGGGATACGCAGTATTTT. The chain links TRBV20-1 to TRBJ2-3; D remains ambiguous. There are 11 residues in the CDR3. Trimming stripped 1 base from V and 6 bases from J, with 5 bases between. Germline CDR1 and CDR2: DFQATT and SNEGSKA (reference sequence).